This passage covers 25 T cell receptor beta chains from one sample sequenced in a study of OX40 agonist ivuxolimab in advanced cancers. TCRdb's table, derived via immunoSEQ multiplex PCR, lists solely in-frame clones and lacks some. The sample has about 48,000 clones; roughly 85% are singletons. Specimen: CD4+ or CD8+ T cells sorted from blood, collected in a trial of the OX40 agonist ivuxolimab. The origin of the receptors is an adult with an advanced solid tumor such as melanoma, head and neck, liver or kidney cancer.

The V gene is TRBV25-1, the J gene TRBJ1-2; D may be TRBD1 (5 bases). Germline V gives CDR1 MGHDK, CDR2 SYGVNS. There are 16 residues in the CDR3. The V end lost 3 bases, the J end lost 1 base, and 15 bases lay between the germline ends. In nucleotides, the CDR3 is TGTGCCAGCAGTGACCCCTCTCGGGGGGGTAACTATGGCTACACCTTC. This sequence encodes CASSDPSRGGNYGYTF.

V gene TRBV6-5 combines with J gene TRBJ2-7; 12 bases align to TRBD2. This CDR3 spans 15 amino acids. Germline loops: CDR1 MNHEY, CDR2 SVGAGI. V lost 6 bases and J lost 6; bases outside the gene matches: 9. The CDR3 sequence: CASSQTSGSVGEQYF. CDR3 bases: TGTGCCAGCAGCCAGACTAGCGGGAGTGTAGGCGAGCAGTACTTC.

The CDR3, as DNA: TGTGCCAGCAGGGAGGGGGGCTCTGGGGCCAACGTCCTGACTTTC. It yields the protein CASREGGSGANVLTF. V is TRBV6-1 and J is TRBJ2-6; possibly TRBD1 or TRBD2 for D (6 bases each). The CDR3 covers 15 residues. V was pared by 6 bases and J by 0 bases, with 9 bases between. Germline values: CDR1 MNHNS, CDR2 SASEGT.

This clone came up a few times. The DNA for the CDR3 is TGTGCCAGCAGCTTGGCTAACTATGGCTACACCTTC. It encodes CASSLANYGYTF. The rearrangement joins TRBV5-4 to TRBJ1-2; D not certain. The CDR3 has 12 residues. The germline V gene has CDR1 SGHNT and CDR2 YYREEE (reference sequence). The V end lost 0 bases, the J end lost 0 bases, and 0 bases lay between the germline ends.

The chain is built from TRBV5-1 and TRBJ2-5; the D is unclear. Trimming took 0 bases from V and 5 from J, leaving 8 bases between them. The CDR3 consists of 13 residues. The germline gives CDR1 SGHRS, CDR2 YFSETQ. The CDR3 loop reads CASSLEGGETQYF. CDR3 in DNA: TGCGCCAGCAGCTTGGAGGGTGGGGAGACCCAGTACTTC.

The chain links TRBV10-2 to TRBJ2-7; D uncertain. The CDR3 loop spans 12 amino acids. Germline-derived CDR1 and CDR2 are WSHSY and SAAADI. Trimming left V 6 bases short and J 0 bases short, with 6 bases between. The CDR3 region has the DNA TGCGCCAGCAGAGACACCTCCTACGAGCAGTACTTC. It encodes CASRDTSYEQYF.

In its sample, this clone was seen a few times. The gene calls are TRBV7-3 and TRBJ2-5; D not resolved. Trimming left V 5 bases short and J 4 bases short, with 11 bases between. CDR1 and CDR2 (germline): SGHTA, FQGTGA. CDR3 length: 13 amino acids. In DNA form, the CDR3 reads TGTGCCAGCAGCCAGTTTTCTGGAGAGACCCAGTACTTC. Translating it yields CASSQFSGETQYF.

The chain joins TRBV27 to TRBJ2-3, with TRBD2 identical over 14 bases. This CDR3 spans 16 amino acids. Germline lookup yields CDR1 MNHEY and CDR2 SMNVEV (reference sequence). Germline trimming cut 4 bases from V and 6 bases from J; bases unmatched to any gene: 6. The CDR3 sequence is CASSSGLAGDIDTQYF. CDR3 bases: TGTGCCAGCAGTTCGGGACTAGCGGGAGATATTGATACGCAGTATTTT.

In its sample, this clone was seen a few times. This sequence joins TRBV7-3 and TRBJ2-1, with 8 bases aligning to TRBD2. Trimming removed 2 bases from V and 7 bases from J; junction bases left unmatched: 4. In germline, CDR1 is SGHTA, CDR2 FQGTGA. The CDR3 length is 14 residues. CDR3 sequence: CASSLAGGGNEQFF. The CDR3 DNA follows: TGTGCCAGCAGCTTAGCGGGAGGTGGGAATGAGCAGTTCTTC.

For this clone: Other DNA sequences in the same sample also yield this CDR3. The V call is TRBV7-2, the J call TRBJ1-5; 7 positions agree with TRBD1. CDR1 and CDR2 from the germline V gene are SGHTA and FQGNSA. The junction had 6 bases not matched to a gene; V was cut back by 3 bases and J by 7 bases. This CDR3 region has 14 residues. CDR3: CASSLRQGGQPQHF. The CDR3 coding sequence is TGTGCCAGCAGCTTGAGACAGGGAGGACAGCCCCAGCATTTT. The entire variable domain, with the rest obtained from reference TRBV7-2 and TRBJ1-5, is as follows: GAGVSQSPSNKVTEKGKDVELRCDPISGHTALYWYRQSLGQGLEFLIYFQGNSAPDKSGLPSDRFSAERTGGSVSTLTIQRTQQEDSAVYLCASSLRQGGQPQHFGDGTRLSIL.

This chain uses TRBV28 with TRBJ2-5; D remains ambiguous. The V gene's germline CDR1 is MDHEN and CDR2 SYDVKM. V was shortened by 8 bases and J by 11 bases, with 18 bases between the two germline ends. The CDR3 extends over 12 amino acids. The CDR3 nucleotides read TGTGCCAGCGTCGGTATGGGCCGAGAGCAGTACTTC. This codes for CASVGMGREQYF.

This clone was observed a handful of times. The V gene is TRBV5-4, the J gene TRBJ2-1; tentative D call: TRBD2 (6 bases). Trimming shortened V by 2 bases and J by 5 bases, and 14 bases separated the two germline ends. CDR1 is SGHNT and CDR2 is YYREEE in the germline V gene (reference sequence). The CDR3 has 15 amino acids. In nucleotides, the CDR3 is TGTGCCAGCAGCTTAGAGGCGGGGTTTAACAATGAGCAGTTCTTC. It codes for CASSLEAGFNNEQFF.

The chain uses TRBV19 and TRBJ2-1, with 12 bases aligning to TRBD2. The CDR3 runs to 14 residues. Germline V lookup: CDR1 LNHDA, CDR2 SQIVND (reference sequence). Trimming cost V 7 bases and J 9 bases; bases outside gene matches: 7. CDR3 protein: CASTGGLAGREQFF. CDR3 DNA: TGTGCCAGTACCGGAGGACTAGCGGGACGTGAGCAGTTCTTC. Filled out from reference TRBV19 and TRBJ2-1, the complete variable domain reads DGGITQSPKYLFRKEGQNVTLSCEQNLNHDAMYWYRQDPGQGLRLIYYSQIVNDFQKGDIAEGYSVSREKKESFPLTVTSAQKNPTAFYLCASTGGLAGREQFFGPGTRLTVL.

The V gene is TRBV10-2, the J gene TRBJ2-7; D gene uncertain. This CDR3 has 14 residues. The V end lost 6 bases, the J end lost 1 base, and 13 bases lay between the germline ends. The germline gives CDR1 WSHSY, CDR2 SAAADI. The CDR3 bases are TGCGCCAGCAGAAATCATGTGGGGTCCTACGAGCAGTACTTC. This codes for CASRNHVGSYEQYF.

J is TRBJ1-1 and V is TRBV15; TRBD1 might be the D (6 bases). The CDR3 totals 15 residues. The V gene lost 0 bases and the J gene lost 1 base, with 9 bases spanning the gap. Germline V gene data show CDR1 as LNHNV and CDR2 as YYDKDF (reference sequence). In DNA form, the CDR3 reads TGTGCCACCAGCAGAGATGGGGGGCAGAACACTGAAGCTTTCTTT. Encoded protein: CATSRDGGQNTEAFF.

The chain has TRBV4-2 and TRBJ2-5, with a tentative D call TRBD1 (6 bases). The closer fit of TRBJ2-7 to the DNA end suggests the J call may be wrong. This CDR3 has 14 amino acids. Germline V lookup: CDR1 LGHNA, CDR2 YNFKEQ. The CDR3: CASSLEQGSYEQYF. Here the CDR3 DNA reads TGTGCCAGCAGCCTGGAACAGGGCTCCTACGAGCAGTACTTC.

The chain couples TRBV19 to TRBJ1-2, with no clear D. Germline V lookup: CDR1 LNHDA, CDR2 SQIVND (reference sequence). CDR3 length equals 11 residues. Trimming removed 7 bases from V and 5 bases from J, with 8 bases in between. The CDR3 region is CASNDGYGYTF. The CDR3, as DNA: TGTGCCAGTAATGACGGATATGGCTACACCTTC.

This sequence joins TRBV18 and TRBJ2-7, with no clear D. Germline CDR1 is KGHSH and CDR2 is LQKENI. Between the trimmed V and J ends, which lost 1 base and 0 bases, there was a span of 13 bases. This CDR3 comprises 16 residues. The DNA of the CDR3 is TGTGCCAGCTCACCACTTACACTTGCGAGCTCCTACGAGCAGTACTTC. This codes for CASSPLTLASSYEQYF.

The V call is TRBV28, the J call TRBJ2-2, with 8 nucleotides matching TRBD2. Per germline, CDR1 MDHEN and CDR2 SYDVKM. V shed 4 bases and J 8 bases; nucleotides not matched to a gene: 6. The CDR3 is 14 amino acids. The CDR3 region is CASSSPGGAGELFF. The CDR3 region has the DNA TGTGCCAGCAGTTCCCCCGGGGGGGCTGGGGAGCTGTTTTTT.

This sequence joins TRBV10-2 and TRBJ1-5; no definite D call. The CDR3 has 12 residues. Trimming took off 3 bases at V and 8 bases at J, with 8 bases between the two ends. Looked up from germline, CDR1 is WSHSY and CDR2 is SAAADI. The CDR3 DNA follows: TGCGCCAGCAGTGACCCCCTGGAGCCCCAGCATTTT. Protein sequence: CASSDPLEPQHF.

The chain couples TRBV7-9 to TRBJ1-5, with D possibly matching TRBD1 (6 bases). V gave up 6 bases and J gave up 1 base, with 13 bases separating them. Germline loops: CDR1 SEHNR, CDR2 FQNEAQ (reference sequence). The CDR3 runs 15 residues. CDR3 nucleotide sequence: TGTGCCAGCAGTCTTCAGGGGACGAGCAATCAGCCCCAGCATTTT. The encoded protein is CASSLQGTSNQPQHF.

V gene TRBV10-1 combines with J gene TRBJ2-1, with D unresolved. Deletions cut 0 bases from V and 0 bases from J, with 9 bases between. This CDR3 spans 16 amino acids. The germline gives CDR1 WNHNN, CDR2 SYGVQD (reference sequence). The CDR3 DNA is TGCGCCAGCAGTGAGTCGAGAAGTTTCTCCTACAATGAGCAGTTCTTC. It encodes CASSESRSFSYNEQFF.

DNA of the CDR3: TGTGCCAGTACCCGCTTAGAGGCGGGAGGTACCGGGGAGCTGTTTTTT. This sequence encodes CASTRLEAGGTGELFF. The J gene is TRBJ2-2, the V gene TRBV19, with 8 bases fitting TRBD2. The ends lost 7 bases at V and 5 bases at J; junction bases unmatched: 12. Germline-derived CDR1 and CDR2 are LNHDA and SQIVND (reference sequence). The CDR3 has 16 amino acids.

The V gene is TRBV6-1, the J gene TRBJ1-5, with 7 bases matching TRBD1. Looked up from germline, CDR1 is MNHNS and CDR2 is SASEGT. The CDR3 consists of 13 residues. Trimming took 10 bases from V and 0 from J; bases not matched to a gene: 3. The CDR3, as DNA: TGTGCCACCGACAGGGTTAGCAATCAGCCCCAGCATTTT. Its protein product is CATDRVSNQPQHF.

The rearrangement uses TRBV6-4 and TRBJ2-3; 11 bases align to TRBD2. Germline-derived CDR1 and CDR2 are MRHNA and SNTAGT. The CDR3 totals 16 residues. The V gene end was trimmed by 5 bases and the J gene end by 6 bases; junction bases not matched to a gene: 10. The CDR3 DNA sequence: TGTGCCAGCAGTCAACTAGCGGGAGACCCCACGGATACGCAGTATTTT. This gives the protein CASSQLAGDPTDTQYF.